This TCR beta chain was identified in a study of cytomegalovirus exposure and HLA in healthy donors. Per the germline V gene, CDR1 is SQVTM and CDR2 is ANQGSEA. The CDR3 extends over 15 amino acids. Trimming cost V 1 base and J 0 bases; bases outside gene matches: 0. This PCR relied on a set of 60 Vbeta primers and 13 Jbeta primers. Clones were read by immunoSEQ multiplex PCR, and TCRdb kept only the in-frame ones, dropping some. In the table there are 150,000 or so clones, more than 70% of which are singletons. The TCR was taken from a woman in her forties or fifties in good health and CMV-seropositive. V usage is TRBV29-1 and J usage is TRBJ2-2, with 9 bases that match TRBD2. Sequenced input: PBMCs. The CDR3 DNA reads as TGCAGCGTTGAAGGACTAGCGGCGAACACCGGGGAGCTGTTTTTT. This sequence encodes CSVEGLAANTGELFF.